This TCR beta chain was profiled in a study of blood T cell repertoires in COVID-19. Study in general: PBMCs, B-cell-depleted T cells, or T cells were the source of the cDNA or gDNA that made up the material.

Trimming took 6 bases from V and 5 from J; bases not matched to a gene: 10. The CDR3 spans 15 residues. CDR1 is MNHEY, CDR2 SVGAGI, per germline. The data were produced by immunoSEQ multiplex PCR, yet TCRdb's version contains in-frame clones alone and is incomplete. The profile shows around 190,000 clones, roughly 89% of them singletons. Participant-reported clinical history was the basis for cohort assignment. The TCR was taken from a woman aged 25-40 years who had been exposed to COVID-19. Source material: PBMCs or T cells enriched from blood (not recorded which). This chain links TRBV6-5 with TRBJ1-2; 9 bases line up with TRBD1. The CDR3 sequence is CASRVDRGTGYGYTF. The CDR3 bases are TGTGCCAGCAGAGTGGACAGGGGCACTGGTTATGGCTACACCTTC.